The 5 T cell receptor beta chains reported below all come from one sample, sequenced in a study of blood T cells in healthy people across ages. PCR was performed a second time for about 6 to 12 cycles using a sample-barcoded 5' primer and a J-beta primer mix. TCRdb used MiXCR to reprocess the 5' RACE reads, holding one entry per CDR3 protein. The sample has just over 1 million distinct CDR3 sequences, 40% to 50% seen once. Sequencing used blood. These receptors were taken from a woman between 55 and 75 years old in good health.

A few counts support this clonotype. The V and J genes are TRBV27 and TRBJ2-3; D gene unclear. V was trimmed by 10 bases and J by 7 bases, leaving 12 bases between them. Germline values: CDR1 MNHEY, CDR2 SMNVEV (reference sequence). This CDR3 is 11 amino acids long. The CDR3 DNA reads TGTGCCACCTCGACTTTAAATACGCAGTATTTT. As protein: CATSTLNTQYF.

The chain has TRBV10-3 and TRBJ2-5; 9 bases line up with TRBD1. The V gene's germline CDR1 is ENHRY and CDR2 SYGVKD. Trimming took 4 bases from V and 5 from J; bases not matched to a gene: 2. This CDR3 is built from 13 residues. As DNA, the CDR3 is TGTGCCATCAGTGCAACAGGGGGCGAGACCCAGTACTTC. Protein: CAISATGGETQYF.

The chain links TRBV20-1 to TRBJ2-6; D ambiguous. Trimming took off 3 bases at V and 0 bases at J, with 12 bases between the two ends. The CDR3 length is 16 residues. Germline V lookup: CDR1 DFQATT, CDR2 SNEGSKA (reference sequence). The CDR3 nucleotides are TGCAGTGCTAGCCCCTCGAGAGGCTCTGGGGCCAACGTCCTGACTTTC. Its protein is CSASPSRGSGANVLTF.

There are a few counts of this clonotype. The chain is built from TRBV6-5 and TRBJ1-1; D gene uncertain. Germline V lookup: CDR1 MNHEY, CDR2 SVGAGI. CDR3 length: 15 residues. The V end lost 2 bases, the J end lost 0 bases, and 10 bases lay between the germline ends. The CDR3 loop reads CASSYGSGVNTEAFF. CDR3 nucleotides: TGTGCCAGCAGTTACGGGTCGGGAGTGAACACTGAAGCTTTCTTT.

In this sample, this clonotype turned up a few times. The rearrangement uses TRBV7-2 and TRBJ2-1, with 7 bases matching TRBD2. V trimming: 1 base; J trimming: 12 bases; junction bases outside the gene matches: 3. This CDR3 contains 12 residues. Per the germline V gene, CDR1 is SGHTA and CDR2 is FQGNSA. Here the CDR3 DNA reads TGTGCCAGCAGCTTAGGGTCGGGAGGGCAGTTCTTC. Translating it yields CASSLGSGGQFF.